Listed here are 4 T cell receptor beta chains from one sample, sequenced in a study of blood T cell repertoires in COVID-19. Sequencing used immunoSEQ multiplex PCR; TCRdb keeps in-frame clones, though not all of them. Of 72,000 or so clones detected, approximately 85% appear once; the ten largest clones hold around 32%. Sequencing was carried out using peripheral blood. Every receptor here comes from a woman older than 75 with active or convalescent COVID-19.

The rearrangement joins TRBV4-1 to TRBJ1-5, with D perhaps TRBD1 (6 bases). Trimming left V 2 bases short and J 4 bases short, with 9 bases between. Per germline, CDR1 MGHRA and CDR2 YSYEKL. The CDR3 consists of 14 residues. The CDR3 DNA sequence: TGCGCCAGCAGCCAATGGACAGCAAATCAGCCCCAGCATTTT. This translates into CASSQWTANQPQHF.

This clone appeared a few times. V usage is TRBV7-8 and J usage is TRBJ1-5; 8 positions agree with TRBD1. Germline trimming cut 3 bases from V and 0 bases from J; bases unmatched to any gene: 10. The germline CDR1 and CDR2 sequences are SGHVS and FQNEAQ. The CDR3 has 18 residues. The chain's CDR3 is CASSFKGGTGYSNQPQHF. CDR3 nucleotide sequence: TGTGCCAGCAGCTTCAAAGGCGGGACAGGATATAGCAATCAGCCCCAGCATTTT. Combining the CDR3 with reference TRBV7-8 and TRBJ1-5 gives the whole variable domain GAGVSQSPRYKVAKRGQDVALRCDPISGHVSLFWYQQALGQGPEFLTYFQNEAQLDKSGLPSDRFFAERPEGSVSTLKIQRTQQEDSAVYLCASSFKGGTGYSNQPQHFGDGTRLSIL.

The CDR3 sequence is CASSSRGGNSGNTIYF. The CDR3 DNA is TGTGCCAGCAGCTCACGTGGGGGCAACTCTGGAAACACCATATATTTT. This rearrangement joins TRBV9 to TRBJ1-3, with TRBD1 as a possible D gene (6 bases). The CDR3 is made up of 16 amino acids. In germline, CDR1 is SGDLS, CDR2 YYNGEE. V was cut by 4 bases and J by 0 bases, with 14 bases left in between.

This clone was found once. V gene TRBV30 combines with J gene TRBJ2-6, with 11 bases matching TRBD1. There are 17 residues in the CDR3. V was pared by 5 bases and J by 0 bases, with 6 bases of the junction left unmatched. Germline CDR1 and CDR2: GTSNPN and SVGIG (reference sequence). The CDR3 spells CAWERTGGFSGANVLTF. CDR3 nucleotides: TGTGCCTGGGAGAGGACAGGGGGCTTCTCTGGGGCCAACGTCCTGACTTTC.